This T cell receptor beta chain was identified in a study of blood T cell repertoires in COVID-19. At the level of the study: The origin of the acute and convalescent COVID-19 samples was the United States, Italy and Spain. PBMCs, B-cell-depleted T cells, or T cells provided the cDNA or gDNA that made up the material.

CDR1 is LNHDA, CDR2 SQIVND, per germline (reference sequence). Trimming shortened V by 9 bases and J by 2 bases, and 14 bases separated the two germline ends. The CDR3 consists of 14 residues. How the authors handled the data: Amplification with reference gene primers provided the estimates of nucleated cell counts. The data were produced by immunoSEQ multiplex PCR, yet TCRdb's version contains in-frame clones alone and is incomplete. That table gives V, J and clone size, and the DNA gave D and trimming. The table lists about 250,000 clones, around four fifths of them singletons, with about 4.8% in the top ten.

Input material: peripheral blood. This chain connects TRBV19 to TRBJ1-3, with a weak D call TRBD1 (6 bases). The TCR originated in a woman between 70 and 85 years old with acute or convalescent COVID-19. In nucleotides, the CDR3 is TGTGCCAGAGACCACAGGGCTACTGGAAACACCATATATTTT. This translates into CARDHRATGNTIYF.